The 16 T cell receptor beta chains listed next were all sequenced from one sample in a study of identical twins. TCRdb redid the calling of the 5' RACE reads with MiXCR, one entry per CDR3 protein. Of 450,000 to 650,000 distinct CDR3 sequences in the sample, 9% to 10% were seen once. These data are also associated with another study on yellow fever vaccine responses in identical twins.

Sequenced material: PBMCs. These receptors all come from a woman aged 18-30 years in good health.

Notes on this clonotype: The junction departs from germline at one end; a sequencing error may be responsible. V usage is TRBV5-1 and J usage is TRBJ1-1, with D tentatively TRBD1 (6 bases). This CDR3 is 14 amino acids long. Germline V gene data show CDR1 as SGHRS and CDR2 as YFSETQ. CDR3 bases: TGCGCCAGCAGCTTGGTACCCAGGGGTTCTGAAACTTTCTTT. It translates to CASSLVPRGSETFF.

This clonotype was seen at least ten times. The chain joins TRBV5-1 to TRBJ2-7, with D possibly being TRBD1 (6 bases). Germline V lookup: CDR1 SGHRS, CDR2 YFSETQ. Trimming cost V 6 bases and J 0 bases, with 13 bases left between them. This CDR3 has 14 residues. The CDR3 nucleotides are TGCGCCAGCACCCTCGGGGACATCTCCTACGAGCAGTACTTC. Its protein product is CASTLGDISYEQYF.

A few counts support this clonotype. CDR3 residues: CATRDRGAGRETQYF. Here the CDR3 DNA reads TGTGCCACCAGGGATAGGGGCGCAGGGCGGGAGACCCAGTACTTC. The chain couples TRBV15 to TRBJ2-5; D is perhaps TRBD1 (5 bases). V was trimmed by 6 bases and J by 5 bases, leaving 19 bases between them. Germline CDR1 reads LNHNV; CDR2 reads YYDKDF (reference sequence). CDR3 length: 15 residues.

The sample holds many counts of this clonotype. The chain is built from TRBV12-3 or TRBV12-4 and TRBJ2-2; TRBD2 is a possible D gene (5 bases). The CDR3 is made up of 12 amino acids. V lost 8 bases to trimming and J lost 5 bases, with 9 bases between them. The DNA for the CDR3 is TGTGCCAGCTGGCGGGTTACCGGGGAGCTGTTTTTT. Its translation: CASWRVTGELFF.

This clonotype was counted at least ten times. The chain has TRBV12-3 or TRBV12-4 and TRBJ1-4; 9 bases match TRBD1. V was pared by 5 bases and J by 7 bases, with 11 bases of the junction left unmatched. The CDR3 is made up of 16 amino acids. CDR3 region: CASSPGTGKVGEKLFF. DNA of the CDR3: TGTGCCAGCAGTCCCGGGACAGGGAAGGTTGGTGAAAAACTGTTTTTT.

This clonotype showed up just a few times. The chain couples TRBV6-6 to TRBJ1-5, with D maybe TRBD1 (5 bases). CDR1 and CDR2 (germline): MNHNY, SVGAGI (reference sequence). V was pared by 5 bases and J by 4 bases, with 9 bases between. The CDR3 runs to 13 residues. The CDR3 DNA follows: TGTGCCAGCAGTGCCTACAGGAATCAGCCCCAGCATTTT. This encodes CASSAYRNQPQHF.

Many counts were recorded for this clonotype. DNA of the CDR3: TGCGCCAGCAGCCAAAGTCCGCGGCCATACAATGAGCAGTTCTTC. It yields the protein CASSQSPRPYNEQFF. This chain connects TRBV4-3 to TRBJ2-1; no clear D gene. CDR1 and CDR2 (germline): LGHNA, YSLEER. Between the trimmed V and J ends, which lost 2 bases and 4 bases, there was a span of 12 bases. The CDR3 runs 15 residues.

V and J are TRBV20-1 and TRBJ2-7; D is possibly TRBD1 (6 bases). With 6 bases removed from V and 5 bases from J, the gap between germline ends came to 20 bases. Germline-derived CDR1 and CDR2 are DFQATT and SNEGSKA (reference sequence). There are 14 residues in the CDR3. This CDR3 is CSAQGSRFLNEQYF. The CDR3, as DNA: TGCAGTGCCCAGGGGAGTAGGTTCTTGAACGAGCAGTACTTC.

This clonotype was recorded many times. The rearrangement links TRBV29-1 to TRBJ2-1; possibly TRBD1 or TRBD2 for D (5 bases each). The CDR3 has 14 residues. Trimming took 2 bases from V and 9 from J, leaving 17 bases between them. CDR1 is SQVTM, CDR2 ANQGSEA, per germline. CDR3 protein: CSVESRGPGGEQFF. The CDR3 DNA sequence: TGCAGCGTTGAAAGCCGGGGCCCGGGCGGTGAGCAGTTCTTC.

In this sample, this clonotype turned up many times. The chain is built from TRBV24-1 and TRBJ2-7; TRBD2 matches 7 bases. With 4 bases clipped from V and 6 bases from J, the junction kept 5 bases outside the gene matches. Per germline, CDR1 KGHDR and CDR2 SFDVKD. The CDR3 is made up of 13 amino acids. This CDR3 reads CATSDGGRGEQYF. DNA for the CDR3: TGTGCCACCAGTGACGGGGGGAGAGGCGAGCAGTACTTC.

This clonotype has just a few counts. V is TRBV13 and J is TRBJ2-1; D is ambiguous. The CDR3 runs to 14 residues. The V gene's germline CDR1 is PRHDT and CDR2 FYEKMQ (reference sequence). V was shortened by 4 bases and J by 8 bases, with 15 bases between the two germline ends. The DNA for the CDR3 is TGTGCCAGCAGCTCCCCGGTAGATGGCGATGAGCAGTTCTTC. Its translation is CASSSPVDGDEQFF. Full variable domain (missing parts from reference TRBV13 and TRBJ2-1): AAGVIQSPRHLIKEKRETATLKCYPIPRHDTVYWYQQGPGQDPQFLISFYEKMQSDKGSIPDRFSAQQFSDYHSELNMSSLELGDSALYFCASSSPVDGDEQFFGPGTRLTVL.

This clonotype was detected a few times. The V gene is TRBV7-2, the J gene TRBJ1-4, with D tentatively TRBD1 (5 bases). The V end lost 5 bases, the J end lost 7 bases, and 14 bases lay between the germline ends. The CDR3 length is 14 residues. The germline CDR1 and CDR2 sequences are SGHTA and FQGNSA. CDR3 loop: CASSPAGRGEKLFF. CDR3 in DNA: TGTGCCAGCAGCCCAGCCGGAAGGGGTGAAAAACTGTTTTTT.

This clonotype occurred once. V gene TRBV19 combines with J gene TRBJ2-7, with D uncertain. This CDR3 is 14 amino acids long. V was cut by 6 bases and J by 4 bases, with 16 bases left in between. The germline V gene encodes CDR1 LNHDA and CDR2 SQIVND (reference sequence). CDR3 DNA sequence: TGTGCCAGTAGCGTTGGGCTAGTTTCGTACGAGCAGTACTTC. Protein: CASSVGLVSYEQYF. Filled out from reference TRBV19 and TRBJ2-7, the complete variable domain reads DGGITQSPKYLFRKEGQNVTLSCEQNLNHDAMYWYRQDPGQGLRLIYYSQIVNDFQKGDIAEGYSVSREKKESFPLTVTSAQKNPTAFYLCASSVGLVSYEQYFGPGTRLTVT.

This clonotype was recorded a few times. The chain employs TRBV7-9 and TRBJ2-7; D is undetermined. Germline V gene data show CDR1 as SEHNR and CDR2 as FQNEAQ (reference sequence). Trimming removed 6 bases from V and 2 bases from J, with 8 bases in between. The CDR3 totals 12 residues. The CDR3 protein is CASSYETYEQYF. For the CDR3, the DNA is TGTGCCAGCAGTTATGAAACCTACGAGCAGTACTTC.

This clonotype turned up a few times. The chain carries TRBV10-3 and TRBJ2-1, with 11 bases fitting TRBD1. Per the germline V gene, CDR1 is ENHRY and CDR2 is SYGVKD. The CDR3 length is 17 residues. The trim removed 3 bases at V and 9 bases at J, leaving 13 bases unmatched. The CDR3 reads CAISDRDRGSDSGEQFF. The CDR3 bases are TGTGCCATCAGTGATCGGGACAGGGGGTCGGACAGCGGTGAGCAGTTCTTC.

This clonotype was found many times. This chain uses TRBV7-8 with TRBJ2-7; D is possibly TRBD1 (5 bases). The CDR3 runs to 14 residues. Germline CDR1 SGHVS, CDR2 FQNEAQ. Trimming removed 2 bases from V and 2 bases from J, with 10 bases in between. CDR3 sequence reads: CASSLRQFPYEQYF. CDR3 sequence (DNA): TGTGCCAGCAGCTTACGACAGTTCCCCTACGAGCAGTACTTC.